The clone carrying this T cell receptor beta chain was found many times. Antigen unknown. The data were taken from a study of identical twins. The study's findings and limits: Instead of following the same donors, the conclusions were based on cross-sectional statistical analysis.

Template switching supplied a universal primer site; unique molecular identifiers were carried on the cDNA. TCRdb ran MiXCR on the 5' RACE reads and lists one entry per CDR3 protein. The top ten hold under 2% of the sample, which has about 690,000 distinct CDR3 sequences, 5.5% to 6.5% seen once. The CDR3 sequence is 14 residues long. Germline V gene sequence: CDR1 MNHEY, CDR2 SVGAGI. Germline trimming cut 4 bases from V and 4 bases from J; bases unmatched to any gene: 5. The rearrangement uses TRBV6-5 and TRBJ2-7; 9 bases fit TRBD1. The sequence was obtained from a man aged 18 to 30 in good health. The sample consisted of naive T cells sorted from blood. CDR3 DNA: TGTGCCAGCAGTTGGGGACAGGGACTTTACGAGCAGTACTTC. Protein sequence: CASSWGQGLYEQYF.